The rows below give T cell receptor beta chains drawn from one sample of a study of T cells in Graves' hyperthyroidism and ophthalmopathy. TCRdb reprocessed the multiplex PCR reads with MiXCR, giving one entry per CDR3 protein. The sample consists of about 700,000 distinct CDR3 sequences, about 45% of them appearing once. The source material was peripheral blood or thyroid tissue (not recorded which). The source is an adult man with Graves' disease, either hyperthyroidism or ophthalmopathy (not recorded which). Each CDR3 is given with its conserved first and last residue. D genes are given only for firm matches. Size tells how often a clone was seen (once, few, many) or the class of an expanded clone, and some rows leave it out.

V gene	clone size	CDR3 length	D gene	J gene	CDR3 protein	CDR3 DNA
TRBV5-1	few	15	.	TRBJ1-4	CASSLSPGTNEKLFF	TGCGCCAGCAGCTTGTCGCCAGGGACTAATGAAAAACTGTTTTTT
TRBV10-3	.	13	TRBD1	TRBJ1-5	CAISVDRARTQHF	TGTGCCATCAGTGTGGACAGGGCGCGGACCCAGCATTTT
TRBV20-1	.	12	.	TRBJ1-1	CSARVENTEAFF	TGCAGTGCTAGGGTGGAGAACACTGAAGCTTTCTTT
TRBV7-8	once	13	.	TRBJ1-6	CASSFRLNSPLHF	TGTGCCAGCAGCTTTAGGTTGAATTCACCCCTCCACTTT
TRBV5-1	few	11	.	TRBJ2-7	CASSLNGEQYF	TGCGCCAGCAGCTTAAACGGGGAGCAGTACTTC
TRBV7-9	many	14	TRBD1	TRBJ1-1	CASRPSTGPTEAFF	TGTGCCAGCAGGCCTTCGACAGGGCCAACTGAAGCTTTCTTT
TRBV6-4	.	13	TRBD2	TRBJ2-5	CASSDVTSETQYF	TGTGCCAGCAGTGACGTGACTAGCGAGACCCAGTACTTC
TRBV7-2	few	15	.	TRBJ1-4	CASSASQGLDEKLFF	TGTGCCAGCAGCGCCTCACAGGGATTGGATGAAAAACTGTTTTTT
TRBV2	.	15	.	TRBJ1-2	CASSYLGRVNYGYTF	TGTGCCAGCAGTTACTTGGGGCGTGTGAACTATGGCTACACCTTC
TRBV25-1	.	14	.	TRBJ1-2	CASSELWTGYGYTF	TGTGCCAGCAGTGAATTGTGGACGGGTTATGGCTACACCTTC
TRBV12-3/TRBV12-4	.	16	.	TRBJ2-5	CASSDLHSGGWETQYF	TGTGCCAGCAGCGACCTCCACTCGGGGGGCTGGGAGACCCAGTACTTC
TRBV7-2	few	19	TRBD2	TRBJ2-5	CASSPGWGVSGSVVETQYF	TGTGCCAGCAGTCCCGGATGGGGGGTTAGCGGGAGTGTTGTCGAGACCCAGTACTTC
TRBV5-1	few	14	TRBD2	TRBJ2-5	CASSTGLAQETQYF	TGCGCCAGCAGCACGGGACTAGCCCAAGAGACCCAGTACTTC
TRBV11-2	.	17	TRBD2	TRBJ2-6	CASSSSGGAPGANVLTF	TGTGCCAGCAGCTCTAGCGGGGGGGCCCCAGGGGCCAACGTCCTGACTTTC
TRBV10-2	few	15	TRBD1	TRBJ1-6	CASSPNGQGNSPLHF	TGTGCCAGCTCACCAAACGGACAGGGAAATTCACCCCTCCACTTT
TRBV5-1	.	15	TRBD1	TRBJ2-7	CASSLLEVDRGEQYF	TGCGCCAGCAGCTTGTTAGAGGTGGACAGGGGCGAGCAGTACTTC
TRBV10-3	.	14	.	TRBJ1-6	CAISETGVRSPLHF	TGTGCCATCAGTGAGACGGGTGTCCGTTCACCCCTCCACTTT
TRBV20-1	.	14	.	TRBJ1-3	CSAEGLGYGNTIYF	TGCAGTGCTGAAGGGTTGGGATACGGAAACACCATATATTTT